This T cell receptor (beta chain) appears in the sequencing data of a study of blood T cell repertoires in COVID-19. The overall study: The United States, Italy and Spain supplied acute and convalescent COVID-19 samples. In each case, the material was cDNA or gDNA derived from T cells, B-cell-depleted T cells, or PBMCs.

Enrolment of Seattle patients took place during active infection, and they were followed longitudinally. This clone was seen only once. Trimming shortened V by 5 bases and J by 4 bases, and 15 bases separated the two germline ends. The CDR3 totals 15 residues. Germline CDR1 is SNHLY and CDR2 is FYNNEI. In the authors' methods: From reference gene primer amplification, estimates of nucleated cell counts were derived. The data were produced by immunoSEQ multiplex PCR, yet TCRdb's version contains in-frame clones alone and is incomplete. V, J and clone size are those of that table, while D and trimming were read from the DNA. The sample shows 250,000 or so clones, about 87% of them seen only once.

The sequence was obtained from a man younger than 45 with COVID-19, enrolled during active disease. The sequenced material came from peripheral blood. This chain connects TRBV2 to TRBJ1-5; D is possibly TRBD1 (6 bases). This CDR3 is CASSSTGISNQPQHF. In DNA, the CDR3 is TGTGCCAGCAGTTCAACAGGGATTTCGAATCAGCCCCAGCATTTT.